These 16 T cell receptor beta chains were all obtained from the same sample, sequenced in a study of cytomegalovirus exposure and HLA in healthy donors. The PCR was carried out with 60 Vbeta primers and 13 Jbeta primers. The method was immunoSEQ multiplex PCR; TCRdb's version includes in-frame clones alone and lacks a portion of them. The data hold some 200,000 clones, with about an eighth observed a single time. The material sequenced was PBMCs. The receptors here all came from a man aged 45-60 years in good health and CMV-seropositive.

This clone turned up a few times. As DNA, the CDR3 is TGCGCCAGCAGTGGTAGCGGAGAGCAGAGCAATCAGCCCCAGCATTTT. Translation gives CASSGSGEQSNQPQHF. The rearrangement uses TRBV10-1 and TRBJ1-5; D remains unclear. Trimming cost V 4 bases and J 1 base, with 14 bases left between them. There are 16 residues in the CDR3. Germline V gives CDR1 WNHNN, CDR2 SYGVQD (reference sequence).

This clone was observed a handful of times. V usage is TRBV30 and J usage is TRBJ1-5, with TRBD1 as a possible D gene (6 bases). The CDR3 sequence is 13 residues long. Germline assignment: CDR1 GTSNPN and CDR2 SVGIG (reference sequence). The V end lost 0 bases, the J end lost 7 bases, and 10 bases lay between the germline ends. The CDR3 nucleotides read TGTGCCTGGAGTGTATCAGGGGAACAGCCCCAGCATTTT. This encodes CAWSVSGEQPQHF.

This clone occurred a few times. This same CDR3 is encoded by further DNA sequences in the sample. This chain links TRBV6-5 with TRBJ2-1; the D gene is possibly TRBD1 (5 bases). V lost 7 bases and J 6 bases, leaving 10 bases between the germline ends. Germline V gene data show CDR1 as MNHEY and CDR2 as SVGAGI. CDR3 size: 12 residues. The CDR3 DNA reads as TGTGCCAGCAAACAAACAGGCAATGAGCAGTTCTTC. This codes for CASKQTGNEQFF.

This clone was observed a handful of times. The CDR3 spells CATRARQGNTGELFF. The CDR3 DNA is TGTGCCACCAGGGCCAGACAGGGCAACACCGGGGAGCTGTTTTTT. This chain joins TRBV15 and TRBJ2-2; 7 positions agree with TRBD1. Germline assignment: CDR1 LNHNV and CDR2 YYDKDF (reference sequence). The CDR3 runs to 15 residues. The junction had 6 bases not matched to a gene; V was cut back by 6 bases and J by 2 bases.

V and J are TRBV7-6 and TRBJ1-1; TRBD1 aligns across 8 bases. Germline V gene sequence: CDR1 SGHVS, CDR2 FNYEAQ. After removal of 5 bases from V and 7 bases from J, the junction contained 9 bases not matched to a gene. This CDR3 has 14 residues. CDR3 protein: CASSPQGAAREAFF. The CDR3, as DNA: TGTGCCAGCAGCCCCCAGGGGGCAGCTCGTGAAGCTTTCTTT.

CDR3 sequence (DNA): TGTGCCAGCAGCCAGGGGGTCGAGCAGTTCTTC. Protein: CASSQGVEQFF. The chain has TRBV7-6 and TRBJ2-1, with 7 bases matching TRBD1. The germline V gene encodes CDR1 SGHVS and CDR2 FNYEAQ. V shed 5 bases and J 10 bases; nucleotides not matched to a gene: 2. The CDR3 covers 11 residues.

This clone showed up just a few times. The chain uses TRBV2 and TRBJ1-2; the match to TRBD1 covers 8 bases. V trimming: 6 bases; J trimming: 5 bases; junction bases outside the gene matches: 8. The CDR3 spans 14 residues. Germline V lookup: CDR1 SNHLY, CDR2 FYNNEI. The CDR3 nucleotides are TGTGCCAGCAGGGGGGACAGGCTTGAGTATGGCTACACCTTC. As protein: CASRGDRLEYGYTF.

The chain uses TRBV19 and TRBJ1-2; tentatively, D is TRBD1 (6 bases). Germline lookup yields CDR1 LNHDA and CDR2 SQIVND (reference sequence). The CDR3 covers 13 residues. Trimming shortened V by 7 bases and J by 2 bases, and 11 bases separated the two germline ends. The CDR3 DNA reads TGTGCCAGTACCCCGGACAGAAACTATGGCTACACCTTC. It encodes CASTPDRNYGYTF. The full variable domain, its missing parts supplied by reference TRBV19 and TRBJ1-2, is DGGITQSPKYLFRKEGQNVTLSCEQNLNHDAMYWYRQDPGQGLRLIYYSQIVNDFQKGDIAEGYSVSREKKESFPLTVTSAQKNPTAFYLCASTPDRNYGYTFGSGTRLTVV.

DNA of the CDR3: TGTGCCAGTAGCACCTTAGGCACAGATACGCAGTATTTT. Translated: CASSTLGTDTQYF. The rearrangement links TRBV19 to TRBJ2-3; D is unclear. Deletions cut 6 bases from V and 1 base from J, with 8 bases between. The CDR3 loop spans 13 amino acids. Germline V gene sequence: CDR1 LNHDA, CDR2 SQIVND (reference sequence).

Only a few counts were recorded for this clone. The chain combines TRBV23-1 with TRBJ2-7; TRBD1 matches 8 bases. TRBV23-1 is treated as an ORF (open reading frame) with a function not yet certain. The CDR3 sequence is 17 residues long. V shed 5 bases and J 1 base; nucleotides not matched to a gene: 13. DNA for the CDR3: TGCGCCAGCAGTTGCGACAGGGGATCGGTAAATTCCTACGAGCAGTACGTC. It codes for CASSCDRGSVNSYEQYV.

This clone was seen more than once but under ten times. This chain links TRBV28 with TRBJ1-1; possibly TRBD1 for D (5 bases). Trimming removed 6 bases at V and 3 bases at J, with 5 bases between. Germline V CDR1 and CDR2: MDHEN, SYDVKM. The CDR3 sequence is 11 residues long. The CDR3 region is CASRGHTEAFF. CDR3 DNA: TGTGCCAGCAGGGGGCACACTGAAGCTTTCTTT.

For this clone: Its ends do not fully match the called genes, so a read error is possible. V usage is TRBV7-3 and J usage is TRBJ2-3; D remains ambiguous. This CDR3 spans 12 amino acids. Germline V gives CDR1 SGHTA, CDR2 FQGTGA. The CDR3 nucleotides read TGTGCCAGCAGCCCAAACACAGATGCGCAGTATTTT. The encoded protein is CASSPNTDAQYF.

This clone was seen a few times. The rearrangement links TRBV30 to TRBJ2-6; D perhaps matches TRBD1 (6 bases). The germline V and J ends were trimmed by 0 bases and 4 bases, with 16 bases remaining between them. The CDR3 loop spans 17 amino acids. Germline V lookup: CDR1 GTSNPN, CDR2 SVGIG (reference sequence). CDR3 coding DNA: TGTGCCTGGAGTGTAACCAGGGGTAGTATCGGGGCCAACGTCCTGACTTTC. This translates into CAWSVTRGSIGANVLTF.

This clone was found a few times. The rearrangement links TRBV12-5 to TRBJ1-5; D is unresolved. The V end was cut by 0 bases, the J end by 0 bases, with 3 bases between. Per germline, CDR1 LGHNT and CDR2 FRNRAP. The CDR3 spans 14 residues. CDR3: CASGLVNSNQPQHF. The CDR3 nucleotides are TGTGCTAGTGGTTTGGTCAATAGCAATCAGCCCCAGCATTTT.

The V call is TRBV9, the J call TRBJ1-4; D is possibly TRBD1 (6 bases). Trimming took 4 bases from V and 8 from J, leaving 21 bases between them. Germline values: CDR1 SGDLS, CDR2 YYNGEE. CDR3 length: 16 residues. CDR3 sequence: CASSSEGTGYIEKLFF. CDR3 nucleotide sequence: TGTGCCAGCAGCTCCGAGGGAACAGGGTATATCGAAAAACTGTTTTTT. Together with reference TRBV9 and TRBJ1-4, the CDR3 gives the full variable domain: DSGVTQTPKHLITATGQRVTLRCSPRSGDLSVYWYQQSLDQGLQFLIQYYNGEERAKGNILERFSAQQFPDLHSELNLSSLELGDSALYFCASSSEGTGYIEKLFFGSGTQLSVL.

This clone occurred a few times. The chain recombines TRBV6-5 with TRBJ2-3; 8 nucleotides line up with TRBD2. The junction had 7 bases not matched to a gene; V was cut back by 1 base and J by 7 bases. Germline assignment: CDR1 MNHEY and CDR2 SVGAGI. This CDR3 has 15 residues. The CDR3 DNA follows: TGTGCCAGCAGTTACTGGGGCGGGGGGTCGTATACGCAGTATTTT. Its protein is CASSYWGGGSYTQYF.